The 29 T cell receptor beta chains presented below share a single source sample, sequenced in a study of CXCR3-negative and CXCR3-positive naive CD8 T cells. The study, taken as a whole, reports: Greater hydrophobicity was found in TRB CDR3s of CXCR3-positive naive cells than of CXCR3-negative naive cells.

Their cognate antigens are unknown. All TRB cDNA libraries came from 5' RACE performed with UMI labels. TCRdb re-called the 5' RACE reads; every CDR3 protein appears as one record, without DNA. The sample yields some 120,000 distinct CDR3 sequences, of which the top ten take up about 0.61%. Specimen: naive CXCR3+ CD8+ T cells from blood. The sample's subset: CD45RO-CCR7+CD27+CD95- naive CD8+ T cells expressing CXCR3 (TNR3+). The source of these receptors is a human donor in good health. Some clones in this sample may be carry-over from other donors' samples.

The V call is TRBV2, the J call TRBJ2-7; the D call of TRBD1 rests on TCRdb alone, since no DNA is present to check it. CDR1 is SNHLY, CDR2 FYNNEI, per germline. The length of the CDR3 is 12 residues. This CDR3 is CASTQGYDEQYF.

This sequence joins TRBV14 and TRBJ2-7. The CDR3 has 13 amino acids. Germline V gene data show CDR1 as SGHDN and CDR2 as FVKESK. The CDR3 reads CASSQGQRNEQYF.

The chain has TRBV28 and TRBJ1-2. The CDR3 totals 15 residues. Germline V gene lookup returns CDR1 MDHEN and CDR2 SYDVKM. CDR3 sequence reads: CASSSREGIKHGYTF.

The chain joins TRBV29-1 to TRBJ2-7; the TRBD1 assignment by TCRdb is unverifiable without DNA. The germline V gene has CDR1 SQVTM and CDR2 ANQGSEA. The CDR3 sequence is 13 residues long. This CDR3 reads CSVRDVLTYEQYF.

The J gene is TRBJ2-7, the V gene TRBV28; TCRdb calls TRBD2, which cannot be checked without DNA. Germline CDR1 MDHEN, CDR2 SYDVKM. The CDR3 has 14 amino acids. This CDR3 reads CASTQSGLAYEQYF.

J is TRBJ1-1 and V is TRBV29-1. Germline CDR1 is SQVTM and CDR2 is ANQGSEA. The CDR3 consists of 11 residues. The CDR3: CSVVRNTEAFF.

The genes are TRBV20-1 and TRBJ2-2; TCRdb designates TRBD2, a call that cannot be tested without DNA. In germline, CDR1 is DFQATT, CDR2 SNEGSKA (reference sequence). CDR3 length: 16 amino acids. CDR3 sequence: CSAERLAGLYTGELFF.

The chain links TRBV29-1 to TRBJ2-7; TCRdb lists TRBD1, though no DNA is available to test this call. In germline, CDR1 is SQVTM, CDR2 ANQGSEA. The CDR3 runs 12 residues. CDR3 sequence: CSVSGTAYEQYF.

V is TRBV20-1 and J is TRBJ2-1; TCRdb gives TRBD2 as the D gene, but with no DNA this cannot be confirmed. From germline, CDR1 is DFQATT and CDR2 SNEGSKA (reference sequence). This CDR3 comprises 13 residues. The CDR3 region is CSAMGLPKGEQFF.

CDR3 in amino acids: CASSPRDAIEQFF. The chain uses TRBV19 and TRBJ2-1; without DNA, the TCRdb call of TRBD2 cannot be checked. Germline lookup yields CDR1 LNHDA and CDR2 SQIVND (reference sequence). This CDR3 has 13 amino acids.

The V gene is TRBV29-1, the J gene TRBJ2-5. The CDR3 covers 12 residues. Germline values: CDR1 SQVTM, CDR2 ANQGSEA. CDR3 sequence reads: CSVEGFGETQYF. Full variable domain (rest looked up from reference TRBV29-1 and TRBJ2-5): SAVISQKPSRDICQRGTSLTIQCQVDSQVTMMFWYRQQPGQSLTLIATANQGSEATYESGFVIDKFPISRPNLTFSTLTVSNMSPEDSSIYLCSVEGFGETQYFGPGTRLLVL.

The chain uses TRBV7-6 and TRBJ2-7; absent DNA, TCRdb's TRBD1 call cannot be checked. This CDR3 has 14 amino acids. Germline V CDR1 and CDR2: SGHVS, FNYEAQ. CDR3 loop: CASSPGTGEGEQYF. Complete variable domain (other parts from reference TRBV7-6 and TRBJ2-7): GAGVSQSPRYKVTKRGQDVALRCDPISGHVSLYWYRQALGQGPEFLTYFNYEAQQDKSGLPNDRFSAERPEGSISTLTIQRTEQRDSAMYRCASSPGTGEGEQYFGPGTRLTVT.

CDR3 region: CASFGVSSAEAFF. The chain has TRBV11-2 and TRBJ1-1. Germline V gene lookup returns CDR1 SGHAT and CDR2 FQNNGV. CDR3 length: 13 amino acids.

The chain's CDR3 is CASTDITRGSIYGYTF. This chain uses TRBV5-1 with TRBJ1-2; TCRdb gives TRBD1 as the D gene, but with no DNA this cannot be confirmed. The CDR3 extends over 16 amino acids. Germline CDR1 reads SGHRS; CDR2 reads YFSETQ.

This CDR3 reads CASSLGGGREAFF. V is TRBV6-5 and J is TRBJ1-1. The germline V gene encodes CDR1 MNHEY and CDR2 SVGAGI. The CDR3 spans 13 residues.

The rearrangement links TRBV28 to TRBJ2-7; the D call of TRBD1 rests on TCRdb alone, since no DNA is present to check it. Germline CDR1 is MDHEN and CDR2 is SYDVKM. The CDR3 has 14 amino acids. CDR3 sequence reads: CASRVTDRGNEQYF.

This chain connects TRBV6-6 to TRBJ1-2; TCRdb outputs TRBD1, but without DNA this stays unchecked. CDR3 length: 16 residues. Germline CDR1 is MNHNY and CDR2 is SVGAGI (reference sequence). The CDR3 sequence is CASSADGSAPLYGYTF.

V usage is TRBV25-1 and J usage is TRBJ1-5. There are 12 residues in the CDR3. Germline V gene sequence: CDR1 MGHDK, CDR2 SYGVNS. The CDR3 sequence: CASSDGNQPQHF.

The rearrangement links TRBV10-3 to TRBJ2-2. The CDR3 is made up of 15 amino acids. Germline CDR1 reads ENHRY; CDR2 reads SYGVKD. The CDR3 sequence: CATDGGERGTGELFF.

V gene TRBV7-3 combines with J gene TRBJ1-1. Germline V gene lookup returns CDR1 SGHTA and CDR2 FQGTGA. The length of the CDR3 is 14 residues. The CDR3 here is CASSLMGGNTEAFF.

The V call is TRBV6-2 or TRBV6-3, the J call TRBJ2-3; the D call of TRBD2 rests on TCRdb alone, since no DNA is present to check it. This CDR3 spans 16 amino acids. Per the germline V gene, CDR1 is MNHEY and CDR2 is SVGEGT. CDR3 region: CASRGIAGALTDTQYF.

The rearrangement joins TRBV9 to TRBJ2-7; TCRdb selects TRBD1, and the lack of DNA leaves this call unchecked. The CDR3 has 15 residues. CDR1 and CDR2 from the germline V gene are SGDLS and YYNGEE. The CDR3 protein is CASSEGWGSSYEQYF.

V gene TRBV5-1 combines with J gene TRBJ2-1. CDR1 SGHRS and CDR2 YFSETQ come from the germline V gene. This CDR3 is 14 amino acids long. The CDR3: CASSLNPGGNEQFF.

This chain joins TRBV15 and TRBJ2-1; no DNA is available, so the TRBD2 call from TCRdb remains unchecked. Germline CDR1 LNHNV, CDR2 YYDKDF (reference sequence). This CDR3 is 15 amino acids long. CDR3 sequence: CATSRTSGRSNEQFF.

The chain links TRBV7-2 to TRBJ2-1; with no DNA, the TCRdb D assignment of TRBD2 cannot be verified. CDR3 length: 16 amino acids. Germline assignment: CDR1 SGHTA and CDR2 FQGNSA. The CDR3 loop reads CASSLLAMQIYNEQFF. The full variable domain, rest sourced from reference TRBV7-2 and TRBJ2-1, is GAGVSQSPSNKVTEKGKDVELRCDPISGHTALYWYRQSLGQGLEFLIYFQGNSAPDKSGLPSDRFSAERTGGSVSTLTIQRTQQEDSAVYLCASSLLAMQIYNEQFFGPGTRLTVL.

The J gene is TRBJ2-7, the V gene TRBV11-2; with no DNA, the TCRdb D assignment of TRBD2 cannot be verified. CDR1 SGHAT and CDR2 FQNNGV come from the germline V gene. This CDR3 is 15 amino acids long. CDR3 in amino acids: CASRPGGMLSYEQYF.

The CDR3 reads CASSRGPTYGYTF. The V and J genes are TRBV4-1 and TRBJ1-2; TCRdb proposes TRBD1, but this gene call is untestable without DNA. The CDR3 has 13 amino acids. The germline gives CDR1 MGHRA, CDR2 YSYEKL.

The rearrangement uses TRBV29-1 and TRBJ1-2; TCRdb reports TRBD1, a call that lacks DNA to check it against. This CDR3 spans 15 amino acids. In germline, CDR1 is SQVTM, CDR2 ANQGSEA. The CDR3 reads CSVVGDRGLDYGYTF.

This rearrangement joins TRBV12-3 or TRBV12-4 to TRBJ2-7. This CDR3 has 15 amino acids. Here the CDR3 reads CASSLAPGSSYEQYF.